This TCR beta chain originates from a study of blood T cell repertoires in COVID-19. The V gene's germline CDR1 is LGHDT and CDR2 YNNKEL (reference sequence). The V segment lost 4 bases and the J segment 4 bases; nucleotides outside the gene matches: 1. The CDR3 loop spans 13 amino acids. Source study methods: It was from reference gene primer amplification that nucleated cell counts were estimated. The protocol was immunoSEQ multiplex PCR, while the TCRdb copy is restricted to in-frame clones and leaves out a portion. For V, J and clone size, that table is used; D and trimming come from the DNA. Of 200,000 to 250,000 clones detected, 80% appear once; the ten largest clones hold about 7.2%.

The chain links TRBV3-1 (or the pseudogene TRBV3-2) to TRBJ1-5; TRBD1 matches at 7 bases. Sequences were obtained from PBMCs or T cells enriched from blood (not recorded which). The receptor's source is a woman in her forties with acute COVID-19. For the CDR3, the DNA is TGTGCCAGCAGCCCAGGGGGAAATCAGCCCCAGCATTTT. Its protein product is CASSPGGNQPQHF.